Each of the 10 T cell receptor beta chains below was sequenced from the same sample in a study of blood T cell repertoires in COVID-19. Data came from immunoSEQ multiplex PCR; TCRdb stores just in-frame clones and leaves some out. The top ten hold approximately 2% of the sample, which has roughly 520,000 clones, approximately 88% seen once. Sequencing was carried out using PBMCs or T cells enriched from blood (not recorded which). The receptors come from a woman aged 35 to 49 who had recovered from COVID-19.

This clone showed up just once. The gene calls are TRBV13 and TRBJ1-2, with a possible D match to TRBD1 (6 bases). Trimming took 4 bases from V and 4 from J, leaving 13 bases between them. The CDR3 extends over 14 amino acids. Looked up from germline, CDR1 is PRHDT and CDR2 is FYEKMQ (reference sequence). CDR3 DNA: TGTGCCAGCAGCTCACAGGGATCTGGCTATGGCTACACCTTC. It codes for CASSSQGSGYGYTF.

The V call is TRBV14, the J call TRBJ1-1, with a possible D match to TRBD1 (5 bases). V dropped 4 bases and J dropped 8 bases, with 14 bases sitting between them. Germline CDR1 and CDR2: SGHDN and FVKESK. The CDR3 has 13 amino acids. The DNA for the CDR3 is TGTGCCAGCAGCCCCTACGGGACTGCGGAAGCTTTCTTT. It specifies CASSPYGTAEAFF.

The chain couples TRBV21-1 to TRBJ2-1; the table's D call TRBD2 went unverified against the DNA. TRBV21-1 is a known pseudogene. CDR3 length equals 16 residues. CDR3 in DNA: TGTGCCAGCAGCTCCAGGGGCGGGAGTGGCTACAATGAGCAGTTCTTC. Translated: CASSSRGGSGYNEQFF.

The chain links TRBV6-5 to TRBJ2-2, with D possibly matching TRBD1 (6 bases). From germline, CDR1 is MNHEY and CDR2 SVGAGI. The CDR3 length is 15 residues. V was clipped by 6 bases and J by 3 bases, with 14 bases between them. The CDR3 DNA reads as TGTGCCAGCAGGCCAACTACAGGGCACACCGGGGAGCTGTTTTTT. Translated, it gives CASRPTTGHTGELFF.

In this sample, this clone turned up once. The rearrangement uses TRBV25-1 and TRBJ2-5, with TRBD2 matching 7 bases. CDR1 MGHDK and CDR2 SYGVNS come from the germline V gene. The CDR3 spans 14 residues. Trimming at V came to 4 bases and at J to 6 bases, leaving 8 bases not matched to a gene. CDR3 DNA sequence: TGTGCCAGCAGTGTAGAGGGAGGGCCCCAGACCCAGTACTTC. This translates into CASSVEGGPQTQYF.

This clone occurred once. The CDR3 is CASSLSNTEAFF. DNA of the CDR3: TGTGCCAGCAGCTTAAGCAACACTGAAGCTTTCTTT. The chain has TRBV7-8 and TRBJ1-1, with unresolved D. Germline lookup yields CDR1 SGHVS and CDR2 FQNEAQ. V gave up 2 bases and J gave up 2 bases, with 3 bases separating them. There are 12 residues in the CDR3.

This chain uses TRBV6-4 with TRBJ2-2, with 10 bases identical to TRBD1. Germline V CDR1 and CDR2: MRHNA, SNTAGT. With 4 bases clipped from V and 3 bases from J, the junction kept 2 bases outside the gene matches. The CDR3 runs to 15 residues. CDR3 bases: TGTGCCAGCAGTGTCGGGACAGGGGACACCGGGGAGCTGTTTTTT. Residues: CASSVGTGDTGELFF.

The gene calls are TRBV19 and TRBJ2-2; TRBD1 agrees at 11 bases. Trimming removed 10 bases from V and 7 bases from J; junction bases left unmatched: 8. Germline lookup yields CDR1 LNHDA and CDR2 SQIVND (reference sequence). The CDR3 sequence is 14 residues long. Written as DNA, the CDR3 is TGTGCCACCTTGGACAGGGGGCTTAACGGGGAGCTGTTTTTT. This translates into CATLDRGLNGELFF.

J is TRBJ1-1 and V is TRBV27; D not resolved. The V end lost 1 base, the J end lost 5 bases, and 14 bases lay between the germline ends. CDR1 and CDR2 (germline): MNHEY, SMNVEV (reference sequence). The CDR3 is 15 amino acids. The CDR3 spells CASSLYVGLGTEAFF. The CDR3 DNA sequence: TGTGCCAGCAGTTTATACGTCGGACTGGGTACTGAAGCTTTCTTT.

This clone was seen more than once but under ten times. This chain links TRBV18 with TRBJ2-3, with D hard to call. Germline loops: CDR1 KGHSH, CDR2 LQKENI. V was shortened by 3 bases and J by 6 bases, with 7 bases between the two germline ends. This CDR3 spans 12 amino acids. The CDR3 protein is CASSPESDTQYF. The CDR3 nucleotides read TGTGCCAGCTCACCTGAGTCCGATACGCAGTATTTT.